This TCR beta chain was identified during a study of PD-L1 blockade in urothelial cancer. Whole-study results and caveats: When measured at 3 weeks, tumor-associated blood clones expanded more in durable-benefit patients.

The protocol was immunoSEQ multiplex PCR, while the TCRdb copy is restricted to in-frame clones and leaves out a portion. The table includes about 52,000 clones, approximately 72% detected once. Time point: pretreatment peripheral blood. V was pared by 1 base and J by 4 bases, with 11 bases between. Germline V gives CDR1 LNHDA, CDR2 SQIVND (reference sequence). The CDR3 sequence is 15 residues long. This clone showed up just once. The antigen is unknown. This TCR was sampled from a man aged 70 or older with urothelial cancer. The V and J genes are TRBV19 and TRBJ1-3, with D perhaps matching TRBD1 (6 bases). The sequencing used PBMCs, collected around atezolizumab (anti-PD-L1) treatment. The CDR3 DNA reads TGTGCCAGTAGTATAGGGACAGCAGAAGGAAACACCATATATTTT. The encoded protein is CASSIGTAEGNTIYF.